This T cell receptor (beta chain) was documented in a study of control samples from healthy donors and cancer patients (dated by TCRdb to 2020 to 2022). Libraries came from the immunoSEQ multiplex PCR assay. What TCRdb holds here is the immuneACCESS table cut down to in-frame rearrangements. Part of the clones is not present; checked against another copy, under half of the missing clones reflect an unresolved V gene, and the others are unexplained. This sample gives over 85,000 clones in total; 90% to 95% of them show up just once. The ten most abundant clones make up over 1.3% of the sample. Including cysteine and phenylalanine, the CDR3 has 14 amino acids. Kept here is only the CDR3 DNA, which spans 42 bases and is read in frame from base 1. From a lookup of the germline V gene, CDR1 and CDR2 are SGHRS and YFSETQ. Trimming costs V 0 bases and J 0 bases, and their ends lie 7 bases apart. Of note for this clone: What antigen it recognizes has not been identified. No per-base quality is available; no much larger clone lies one base away.

Sample: blood. The sequence is built from TRBV5-1 and TRBJ2-7, with the D gene not confidently named. The origin of this receptor is a woman in her thirties in good health. The DNA sequence reads TGCGCCAGCAGCTTGGCAAGGGACTCCTACGAGCAGTACTTC. It specifies CASSLARDSYEQYF.